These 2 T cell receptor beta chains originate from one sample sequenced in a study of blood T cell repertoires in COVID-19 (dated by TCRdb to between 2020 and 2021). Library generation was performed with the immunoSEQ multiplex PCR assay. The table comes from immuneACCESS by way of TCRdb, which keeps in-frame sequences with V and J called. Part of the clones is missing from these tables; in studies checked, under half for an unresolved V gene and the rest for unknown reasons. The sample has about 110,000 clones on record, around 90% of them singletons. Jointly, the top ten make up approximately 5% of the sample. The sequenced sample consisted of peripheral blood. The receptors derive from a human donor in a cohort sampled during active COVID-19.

CDR3 coding DNA: TGCGCCAGCAGCCAAGATCTGGGGCTCTACGAGCAGTACTTC. Amino acid sequence: CASSQDLGLYEQYF. The J gene is TRBJ2-7, the V gene TRBV4-3; D possibly corresponds to TRBD1 (5 bases). Trimming took off 0 bases at V and 3 bases at J, with 9 bases between the two ends. The germline V gene has CDR1 LGHNA and CDR2 YSLEER. CDR3 length: 14 residues.

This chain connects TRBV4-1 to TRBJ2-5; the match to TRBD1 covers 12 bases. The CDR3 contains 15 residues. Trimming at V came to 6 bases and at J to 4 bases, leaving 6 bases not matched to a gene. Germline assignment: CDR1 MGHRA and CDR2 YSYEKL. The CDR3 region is CASSQGQGASETQYF. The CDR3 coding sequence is TGCGCCAGCAGTCAGGGACAGGGGGCCTCAGAGACCCAGTACTTC.